A single sample gave rise to the 12 T cell receptor beta chains below, sequenced in a study of T cell changes during pregnancy in multiple sclerosis. Profiling relied on immunoSEQ multiplex PCR, and the TCRdb table lists in-frame clones only, not all of them. The sample contains around 60,000 clones, roughly 92% of which appear only once. This sample comprised peripheral blood, obtained in the second trimester of pregnancy. The origin of the receptors is a female donor with multiple sclerosis, enrolled in a pregnancy study.

The chain has TRBV4-1 and TRBJ1-1, with 12 bases lining up with TRBD1. The CDR3 consists of 19 residues. V gave up 2 bases and J gave up 3 bases; unmatched junction bases: 13. CDR1 is MGHRA and CDR2 is YSYEKL in the germline V gene. The CDR3 here is CASSQKTGTGGVGDTEAFF. DNA for the CDR3: TGCGCCAGCAGCCAAAAAACCGGGACAGGGGGCGTAGGGGACACTGAAGCTTTCTTT.

The genes are TRBV30 and TRBJ1-2; D remains unclear. Trimming stripped 3 bases from V and 4 bases from J, with 15 bases between. CDR3 length: 14 residues. Germline values: CDR1 GTSNPN, CDR2 SVGIG (reference sequence). This CDR3 reads CAWRGGRKPYGYTF. The CDR3 coding sequence is TGTGCCTGGAGGGGAGGAAGGAAGCCCTATGGCTACACCTTC.

For the CDR3, the DNA is TGTGCCAGCAGCCCCAAAGGCTCGGGAGGGACGAGACGCACAGATACGCAGTATTTT. It yields the protein CASSPKGSGGTRRTDTQYF. This chain links TRBV27 with TRBJ2-3; TRBD2 agrees at 8 bases. The V and J ends lost 6 bases and 1 base, in that order; junction bases with no gene match: 18. The CDR3 extends over 19 amino acids. Germline V gives CDR1 MNHEY, CDR2 SMNVEV (reference sequence).

V usage is TRBV12-5 and J usage is TRBJ2-3, with D perhaps matching TRBD2 (6 bases). Germline loops: CDR1 LGHNT, CDR2 FRNRAP. The V end was cut by 7 bases, the J end by 5 bases, with 13 bases between. CDR3 length: 13 amino acids. The CDR3 coding sequence is TGTGCTAGTGAGCGGAGGGAAGGAGATACGCAGTATTTT. Its translation is CASERREGDTQYF.

The CDR3 sequence is CASSQELGQSVTDTQYF. CDR3 DNA: TGCGCCAGCAGCCAAGAATTGGGACAGTCAGTCACAGATACGCAGTATTTT. V and J are TRBV4-3 and TRBJ2-3; TRBD1 aligns across 7 bases. CDR3 length equals 17 residues. In germline, CDR1 is LGHNA, CDR2 YSLEER. The trim removed 0 bases at V and 2 bases at J, leaving 8 bases unmatched.

The chain employs TRBV5-1 and TRBJ2-7; D is unresolved. CDR1 is SGHRS and CDR2 is YFSETQ in the germline V gene. This CDR3 comprises 14 residues. Trimming stripped 4 bases from V and 4 bases from J, with 15 bases between. The CDR3 region has the DNA TGCGCCAGCAGCGAGTCGGCGGAACTTTACGAGCAGTACTTC. Amino acid sequence: CASSESAELYEQYF. Together with reference TRBV5-1 and TRBJ2-7, the CDR3 gives the full variable domain: KAGVTQTPRYLIKTRGQQVTLSCSPISGHRSVSWYQQTPGQGLQFLFEYFSETQRNKGNFPGRFSGRQFSNSRSEMNVSTLELGDSALYLCASSESAELYEQYFGPGTRLTVT.

The gene calls are TRBV6-1 and TRBJ1-2; 7 nucleotides agree with TRBD1. Germline-derived CDR1 and CDR2 are MNHNS and SASEGT. This CDR3 contains 14 residues. J gave up 8 bases and V 2 bases, and 8 bases lay outside the gene matches. The CDR3 sequence: CASSELTGTRGYTF. The CDR3 DNA is TGTGCCAGCAGTGAATTGACAGGGACCCGGGGCTACACCTTC.

The chain joins TRBV14 to TRBJ1-1, with 9 bases lining up with TRBD1. The CDR3 is 14 amino acids. Germline values: CDR1 SGHDN, CDR2 FVKESK. V was pared by 1 base and J by 4 bases, with 1 base of the junction left unmatched. CDR3 DNA: TGTGCCAGCAGCCAAGGACAGGGGGGCACTGAAGCTTTCTTT. Translated, it gives CASSQGQGGTEAFF.

This clone was detected only once. The chain recombines TRBV29-1 with TRBJ2-1; D gene uncertain. CDR1 is SQVTM and CDR2 is ANQGSEA in the germline V gene. Between the trimmed V and J ends, which lost 1 base and 1 base, there was a span of 11 bases. This CDR3 is 15 amino acids long. CDR3 DNA: TGCAGCGTTGAAGTTTGGCGGCAATCCTACAATGAGCAGTTCTTC. It is translated as CSVEVWRQSYNEQFF.

The chain joins TRBV10-3 to TRBJ2-5; 7 bases line up with TRBD1. The CDR3 has 14 amino acids. In germline, CDR1 is ENHRY, CDR2 SYGVKD. After removal of 10 bases from V and 5 bases from J, the junction contained 13 bases not matched to a gene. This CDR3 reads CASQGEGWQETQYF. The CDR3 DNA is TGTGCCAGCCAGGGGGAAGGTTGGCAGGAGACCCAGTACTTC.

The genes are TRBV5-1 and TRBJ2-1; a weak D match, TRBD2 (6 bases). CDR1 is SGHRS and CDR2 is YFSETQ in the germline V gene. The CDR3 covers 15 residues. Trimming took off 3 bases at V and 4 bases at J, with 14 bases between the two ends. Here the CDR3 reads CASSSGLNTYNEQFF. CDR3 nucleotide sequence: TGCGCCAGCAGCTCGGGACTCAACACTTACAATGAGCAGTTCTTC.

This chain's CDR3 is CASRKGAGGVYEQYF. The CDR3 DNA sequence: TGTGCCAGCAGAAAGGGAGCGGGAGGAGTCTACGAGCAGTACTTC. V gene TRBV28 combines with J gene TRBJ2-7; 9 nucleotides align to TRBD2. V lost 6 bases and J lost 3; bases outside the gene matches: 9. This CDR3 comprises 15 residues. Germline-derived CDR1 and CDR2 are MDHEN and SYDVKM.